Each of the 19 T cell receptor beta chains below was sequenced from the same sample in a study of T cell clones after liver transplantation. Repertoires were generated with immunoSEQ multiplex PCR, while TCRdb's copy carries only in-frame clones and drops some. In the table there are about 58,000 clones, around 70% of which are singletons. Sequencing used CD4+ T cells from blood, obtained at the approximately 16-month timepoint. All receptors come from a human patient who received a liver transplant. Some T cells here may be from the graft donor.

This clone was observed a few times. At one end, the junction sequence differs from germline, possibly due to a read error. J is TRBJ2-2 and V is TRBV7-7, with D possibly matching TRBD2 (5 bases). This CDR3 comprises 15 residues. The V gene's germline CDR1 is SSHAT and CDR2 FNYEAQ (reference sequence). CDR3 sequence: CASSSTGTNTGELFF. Here the CDR3 DNA reads TGTGCTAGCAGTTCAACCGGGACGAACACCGGGGAGCTGTTTTTT. Based on the CDR3 plus reference TRBV7-7 and TRBJ2-2, the full variable domain is GAGVSQSPRYKVTKRGQDVTLRCDPISSHATLYWYQQALGQGPEFLTYFNYEAQPDKSGLPSDRFSAERPEGSISTLTIQRTEQRDSAMYRCASSSTGTNTGELFFGEGSRLTVL.

The genes are TRBV5-1 and TRBJ2-1, with a tentative D call TRBD2 (5 bases). Looked up from germline, CDR1 is SGHRS and CDR2 is YFSETQ. Trimming removed 4 bases from V and 7 bases from J, with 21 bases in between. The CDR3 runs to 16 residues. The CDR3 DNA sequence: TGCGCCAGCAGCCAACAGTCGGGGTCCCTAGGGAATGAGCAGTTCTTC. This encodes CASSQQSGSLGNEQFF.

This chain connects TRBV5-1 to TRBJ2-1, with TRBD1 matching 7 bases. V dropped 2 bases and J dropped 4; count of bases not matched to a gene: 3. The V gene's germline CDR1 is SGHRS and CDR2 YFSETQ. The CDR3 totals 14 residues. CDR3 DNA sequence: TGCGCCAGCAGCTTAGGGACAGATTACAATGAGCAGTTCTTC. It specifies CASSLGTDYNEQFF.

This clone appeared a few times. V and J are TRBV7-8 and TRBJ2-1; D is possibly TRBD1 (5 bases). Germline CDR1 reads SGHVS; CDR2 reads FQNEAQ. CDR3 size: 13 residues. V was pared by 1 base and J by 5 bases, with 6 bases between. Written as DNA, the CDR3 is TGTGCCAGCAGCTTAGGACAGAACAATGAGCAGTTCTTC. It specifies CASSLGQNNEQFF.

The CDR3 DNA reads as TGTGCCAGCGCGACAGGGAGGGAGCAGCCCCAGCATTTT. This translates into CASATGREQPQHF. This chain connects TRBV19 to TRBJ1-5; 7 positions agree with TRBD1. The germline gives CDR1 LNHDA, CDR2 SQIVND (reference sequence). The CDR3 consists of 13 residues. V was clipped by 9 bases and J by 7 bases; unmatched bases: 9.

This chain connects TRBV7-2 to TRBJ2-3, with D tentatively TRBD1 (6 bases). V gave up 1 base and J gave up 4 bases, with 12 bases separating them. Germline V CDR1 and CDR2: SGHTA, FQGNSA. The CDR3 runs 15 residues. This CDR3 is CASSLEGAGADTQYF. The DNA for the CDR3 is TGTGCCAGCAGCTTAGAAGGGGCAGGGGCAGATACGCAGTATTTT. Looking up the rest from reference TRBV7-2 and TRBJ2-3 gives the full variable domain: GAGVSQSPSNKVTEKGKDVELRCDPISGHTALYWYRQSLGQGLEFLIYFQGNSAPDKSGLPSDRFSAERTGGSVSTLTIQRTQQEDSAVYLCASSLEGAGADTQYFGPGTRLTVL.

A few counts support this clone. J is TRBJ1-2 and V is TRBV7-2, with 8 positions matching TRBD1. There are 14 residues in the CDR3. Trimming cost V 5 bases and J 7 bases; bases outside gene matches: 9. Germline-derived CDR1 and CDR2 are SGHTA and FQGNSA. CDR3 protein: CASSHGGQGIGYTF. In DNA form, the CDR3 reads TGTGCCAGCAGCCACGGTGGACAGGGTATTGGCTACACCTTC.

This clone was counted a few times. The V call is TRBV9, the J call TRBJ2-5; D is unclear. The CDR3 spans 13 residues. V shed 2 bases and J shed 3 bases, with 8 bases lying between them. Germline-derived CDR1 and CDR2 are SGDLS and YYNGEE. CDR3 protein: CASSVRMEETQYF. The DNA for the CDR3 is TGTGCCAGCAGCGTTAGAATGGAAGAGACCCAGTACTTC.

The chain carries TRBV19 and TRBJ2-5; 7 bases are shared with TRBD2. This CDR3 has 15 residues. The V gene's germline CDR1 is LNHDA and CDR2 SQIVND (reference sequence). The V gene end was trimmed by 3 bases and the J gene end by 3 bases; junction bases not matched to a gene: 7. CDR3 DNA: TGTGCCAGTAGTATCTGGCAGGGAGGGAAAGAGACCCAGTACTTC. This encodes CASSIWQGGKETQYF. Variable domain in full (rest from reference TRBV19 and TRBJ2-5): DGGITQSPKYLFRKEGQNVTLSCEQNLNHDAMYWYRQDPGQGLRLIYYSQIVNDFQKGDIAEGYSVSREKKESFPLTVTSAQKNPTAFYLCASSIWQGGKETQYFGPGTRLLVL.

The V call is TRBV5-1, the J call TRBJ2-5; the match to TRBD1 covers 9 bases. V dropped 4 bases and J dropped 3; count of bases not matched to a gene: 4. This CDR3 region has 14 residues. CDR1 and CDR2 from the germline V gene are SGHRS and YFSETQ. CDR3 protein: CASSPRDREETQYF. The CDR3, as DNA: TGCGCCAGCAGCCCCCGGGACAGGGAAGAGACCCAGTACTTC.

V gene TRBV7-2 combines with J gene TRBJ2-3, with TRBD2 as a possible D gene (5 bases). Germline CDR1 and CDR2: SGHTA and FQGNSA. Trimming left V 3 bases short and J 0 bases short, with 10 bases between. This CDR3 is built from 15 residues. CDR3: CASSFNGDSTDTQYF. The CDR3 region has the DNA TGTGCCAGCAGCTTCAACGGGGATAGCACAGATACGCAGTATTTT.

The chain joins TRBV6-1 to TRBJ2-7; D unclear. The germline V gene has CDR1 MNHNS and CDR2 SASEGT. CDR3 size: 11 residues. Trimming took off 6 bases at V and 4 bases at J, with 7 bases between the two ends. This chain's CDR3 is CASRGFYEQYV. CDR3 nucleotides: TGTGCCAGCAGGGGTTTTTACGAGCAGTACGTC.

The J gene is TRBJ2-1, the V gene TRBV27; 10 positions agree with TRBD1. The J segment lost 6 bases and the V segment lost 8 bases, leaving 7 bases of the junction unmatched. The CDR3 is 14 amino acids. Germline V gene lookup returns CDR1 MNHEY and CDR2 SMNVEV (reference sequence). The CDR3 region is CASGEGTGVNEQFF. The DNA of the CDR3 is TGTGCCAGCGGTGAGGGGACAGGGGTCAATGAGCAGTTCTTC.

This chain uses TRBV9 with TRBJ2-5; D uncertain. Germline CDR1 reads SGDLS; CDR2 reads YYNGEE. This CDR3 spans 14 amino acids. The V end lost 0 bases, the J end lost 2 bases, and 8 bases lay between the germline ends. The CDR3 region has the DNA TGTGCCAGCAGCGTAGATCGAGGTCAAGAGACCCAGTACTTC. Amino acid sequence: CASSVDRGQETQYF.

V is TRBV7-8 and J is TRBJ2-5; D gene ambiguous. Looked up from germline, CDR1 is SGHVS and CDR2 is FQNEAQ. The CDR3 spans 12 residues. With 1 base removed from V and 5 bases from J, the gap between germline ends came to 5 bases. CDR3 bases: TGTGCCAGCAGCTTAGTTGCCGAGACCCAGTACTTC. It encodes CASSLVAETQYF.

This clone was seen a single time. J is TRBJ2-5 and V is TRBV7-5; TRBD1 reflects the table's D call only, with no check against the DNA. TRBV7-5 is noted as a pseudogene. There are 16 residues in the CDR3. The CDR3 is CVRSGPPDRGRETQYF. The CDR3 DNA is TGTGTCAGAAGCGGACCCCCGGACAGGGGGCGAGAGACCCAGTACTTC.

V usage is TRBV9 and J usage is TRBJ2-7, with D possibly TRBD1 on 5 matching bases. The length of the CDR3 is 15 residues. The germline CDR1 and CDR2 sequences are SGDLS and YYNGEE. Trimming cost V 0 bases and J 1 base, with 11 bases left between them. CDR3 region: CASSVDQGRSYEQYV. The CDR3 nucleotides read TGTGCCAGCAGCGTAGATCAGGGAAGGTCCTACGAGCAGTACGTC.

This clone turned up a few times. This sequence joins TRBV6-5 and TRBJ2-7; 9 nucleotides align to TRBD1. The CDR3 totals 14 residues. The germline V gene encodes CDR1 MNHEY and CDR2 SVGAGI. V lost 2 bases to trimming and J lost 2 bases; unmatched junction nucleotides: 1. The CDR3 DNA reads as TGTGCCAGCAGTTACAGGGACAGGGCCTACGAGCAGTACTTC. This sequence encodes CASSYRDRAYEQYF.

The chain has TRBV7-7 and TRBJ2-5; TRBD2 matches at 7 bases. Per germline, CDR1 SSHAT and CDR2 FNYEAQ (reference sequence). CDR3 length: 14 residues. Trimming removed 2 bases from V and 4 bases from J; junction bases left unmatched: 4. CDR3 amino acids: CASSLSGAAETQYF. The CDR3 nucleotides are TGTGCCAGCAGCTTAAGCGGGGCCGCAGAGACCCAGTACTTC.